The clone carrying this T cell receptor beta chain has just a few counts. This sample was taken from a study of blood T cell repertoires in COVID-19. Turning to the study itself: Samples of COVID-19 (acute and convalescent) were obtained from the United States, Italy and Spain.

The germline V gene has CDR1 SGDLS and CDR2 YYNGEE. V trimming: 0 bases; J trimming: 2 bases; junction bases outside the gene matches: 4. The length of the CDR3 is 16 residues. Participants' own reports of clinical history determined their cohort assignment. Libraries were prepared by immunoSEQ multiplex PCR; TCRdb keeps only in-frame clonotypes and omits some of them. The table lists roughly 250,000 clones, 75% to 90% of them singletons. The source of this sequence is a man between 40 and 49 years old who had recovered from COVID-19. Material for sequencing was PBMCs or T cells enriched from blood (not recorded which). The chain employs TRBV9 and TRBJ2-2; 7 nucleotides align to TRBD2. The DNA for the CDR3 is TGTGCCAGCAGCGTAGGTCTAGCGGTAAACACCGGGGAGCTGTTTTTT. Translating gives CASSVGLAVNTGELFF.